Detailed here is one T cell receptor beta chain. The antigen is unknown. These data are taken from a study of monozygotic twins with inflammatory bowel disease. Study-level points and caveats: IBD patients showed reduced TCRbeta diversity (inverse Simpson) versus healthy co-twins. Discordant twins had repertoire similarity that did not differ from that of concordant twins, possibly from limited power.

Germline CDR1 SGHRS, CDR2 YFSETQ. The CDR3 contains 14 residues. Isolation of total RNA was performed on whole blood, with no prior T cell sorting. Eight separate reactions for every sample produced the cDNA. TCRdb re-analyzed the 5' RACE reads; it lists each CDR3 protein once, without DNA. This table holds 210,000 or so distinct CDR3 sequences. Sequenced input: blood. The chain recombines TRBV5-1 with TRBJ2-2; TCRdb outputs TRBD2, but without DNA this stays unchecked. The clonotype was recovered from a human donor with ulcerative colitis or Crohn's disease, or a healthy co-twin of an affected twin (not recorded which). The CDR3 is CASSSSGGAGELFF. The full variable domain, with the rest looked up from reference TRBV5-1 and TRBJ2-2, is KAGVTQTPRYLIKTRGQQVTLSCSPISGHRSVSWYQQTPGQGLQFLFEYFSETQRNKGNFPGRFSGRQFSNSRSEMNVSTLELGDSALYLCASSSSGGAGELFFGEGSRLTVL.